The 14 T cell receptor beta chains below were found in one sample sequenced in a study of T cell responses to AZD1222 COVID-19 vaccine. Sequenced by immunoSEQ multiplex PCR; TCRdb stores in-frame clones only, minus some. Seen here are about 150,000 clones, 90% to 95% observed once, and the top ten hold over 1.1%. Sample: peripheral blood, taken on day 0 of AZD1222 vaccination. The receptors were gathered from an adult in good health.

The chain has TRBV19 and TRBJ2-2; 8 positions agree with TRBD1. The length of the CDR3 is 15 residues. J gave up 1 base and V 9 bases, and 7 bases lay outside the gene matches. Germline V CDR1 and CDR2: LNHDA, SQIVND (reference sequence). DNA of the CDR3: TGTGCCAGCAGGATCGGGACAGGGAACACCGGGGAGCTGTTTTTT. It yields the protein CASRIGTGNTGELFF.

The chain joins TRBV28 to TRBJ2-2; 11 positions match TRBD2. CDR1 is MDHEN and CDR2 is SYDVKM in the germline V gene. The junction had 4 bases not matched to a gene; V was cut back by 4 bases and J by 6 bases. This CDR3 is built from 15 residues. As DNA, the CDR3 is TGTGCCAGCAGTTCGTGGGGACTAGCGGCCGGGGAGCTGTTTTTT. Residues: CASSSWGLAAGELFF. Looking up the rest from reference TRBV28 and TRBJ2-2 gives the full variable domain: DVKVTQSSRYLVKRTGEKVFLECVQDMDHENMFWYRQDPGLGLRLIYFSYDVKMKEKGDIPEGYSVSREKKERFSLILESASTNQTSMYLCASSSWGLAAGELFFGEGSRLTVL.

This rearrangement joins TRBV30 to TRBJ1-2; D remains unclear. Trimming left V 3 bases short and J 7 bases short, with 9 bases between. This CDR3 contains 11 residues. Germline V CDR1 and CDR2: GTSNPN, SVGIG (reference sequence). The CDR3 region has the DNA TGTGCCTGGAGCGTCACCCCTGGCTACACCTTC. Translated, it gives CAWSVTPGYTF.

The J gene is TRBJ2-1, the V gene TRBV7-2, with D tentatively TRBD2 (5 bases). Germline V gene sequence: CDR1 SGHTA, CDR2 FQGNSA. The V gene lost 6 bases and the J gene lost 5 bases, with 14 bases spanning the gap. CDR3 length: 14 residues. The CDR3 sequence: CASSYPGIHNEQFF. DNA of the CDR3: TGTGCCAGCAGTTATCCGGGAATACACAATGAGCAGTTCTTC.

This clone was counted once. The CDR3 loop is CASSLLRGAGEQFF. The CDR3 DNA is TGTGCCAGCAGTTTGTTGCGGGGGGCTGGCGAGCAGTTCTTC. V usage is TRBV27 and J usage is TRBJ2-1, with 8 bases that match TRBD2. V was pared by 3 bases and J by 10 bases, with 8 bases of the junction left unmatched. Germline values: CDR1 MNHEY, CDR2 SMNVEV (reference sequence). There are 14 residues in the CDR3.

This clone showed up just once. The V call is TRBV6-5, the J call TRBJ1-5, with 7 bases that match TRBD1. The CDR3 runs 15 residues. With V trimmed by 2 bases and J by 0 bases, 1 base remained unmatched. Germline V gives CDR1 MNHEY, CDR2 SVGAGI. CDR3 coding DNA: TGTGCCAGCAGTTACGACAGGGATAGCAATCAGCCCCAGCATTTT. Residues: CASSYDRDSNQPQHF.

This chain uses TRBV2 with TRBJ1-5; possible D gene TRBD1, 5 bases. The ends were cut back, 4 bases at V and 6 bases at J, with 13 bases in the middle. CDR1 and CDR2 (germline): SNHLY, FYNNEI. This CDR3 is built from 14 residues. This chain's CDR3 is CASSVSRVSQPQHF. CDR3 nucleotides: TGTGCCAGCAGTGTTTCCAGGGTGAGTCAGCCCCAGCATTTT.

This sequence joins TRBV28 and TRBJ2-7; 9 positions agree with TRBD2. CDR3 size: 14 residues. The V gene's germline CDR1 is MDHEN and CDR2 SYDVKM. J lost 7 bases, V lost 6 bases, and 10 bases had no gene match. CDR3 region: CASRSWREGGEQYF. In nucleotides, the CDR3 is TGTGCCAGCAGGTCCTGGCGGGAGGGCGGGGAGCAGTACTTC.

The J gene is TRBJ2-1, the V gene TRBV21-1. TRBV21-1 is a known pseudogene. The CDR3 has 16 amino acids. CDR3 DNA: TGTGCCAGCAGCAAAATATGCCTTGGGGGAACGAATGAGCAGTTCTTC. This encodes CASSKICLGGTNEQFF.

The chain carries TRBV12-3 or TRBV12-4 and TRBJ1-6; tentatively, D is TRBD1 (5 bases). The germline V and J ends were trimmed by 6 bases and 6 bases, with 9 bases remaining between them. The CDR3 sequence is 13 residues long. For the CDR3, the DNA is TGTGCCAGCAGGACAGAAAGTAATTCACCCCTCCACTTT. Translated: CASRTESNSPLHF.

This clone has a single count. The chain combines TRBV27 with TRBJ2-1, with 9 bases fitting TRBD1. The CDR3 contains 14 residues. Germline lookup yields CDR1 MNHEY and CDR2 SMNVEV (reference sequence). J lost 4 bases, V lost 7 bases, and 5 bases had no gene match. In DNA form, the CDR3 reads TGTGCCAGCAACACAGGGGGCTTGTACAATGAGCAGTTCTTC. Translation: CASNTGGLYNEQFF.

The V and J genes are TRBV29-1 and TRBJ2-1, with TRBD1 matching over 11 bases. The V gene's germline CDR1 is SQVTM and CDR2 ANQGSEA. The junction had 10 bases not matched to a gene; V was cut back by 6 bases and J by 0 bases. This CDR3 region has 17 residues. CDR3 sequence reads: CSVSGTGGSVSYNEQFF. The CDR3 DNA sequence: TGCAGCGTCTCCGGGACAGGGGGATCTGTCTCCTACAATGAGCAGTTCTTC.

V and J are TRBV7-9 and TRBJ1-4; maybe TRBD1 (6 bases). Trimming stripped 5 bases from V and 7 bases from J, with 14 bases between. Germline V lookup: CDR1 SEHNR, CDR2 FQNEAQ (reference sequence). The CDR3 contains 14 residues. The CDR3 reads CASSRTGSGEKLFF. CDR3 coding DNA: TGTGCCAGCAGCAGAACAGGGTCGGGTGAAAAACTGTTTTTT.

This chain uses TRBV4-3 with TRBJ2-2; D possibly corresponds to TRBD2 (5 bases). Trimming shortened V by 1 base and J by 3 bases, and 15 bases separated the two germline ends. The CDR3 is 17 amino acids. The V gene's germline CDR1 is LGHNA and CDR2 YSLEER. The CDR3, as DNA: TGCGCCAGCAGCCAAGTAAAGGGAGCCGGGGACACCGGGGAGCTGTTTTTT. It specifies CASSQVKGAGDTGELFF.